The T cell receptor (beta chain) described here comes from a study of radiation and T cells in renal cell carcinoma. Across the study: Nephrectomy followed 15 Gy stereotactic body radiation by 4 weeks.

Germline V gene lookup returns CDR1 SGHRS and CDR2 YFSETQ. The CDR3 covers 15 residues. V was cut by 0 bases and J by 2 bases, with 8 bases left in between. This clone turned up a few times. Antigen unknown. The time point is: blood 2 weeks post-SBRT. Treatment in this sample: 15 Gy SBRT to primary tumor, nephrectomy 4 weeks later. Serial blood draws occurred at baseline and 2 and 4 weeks post-SBRT. The method was immunoSEQ multiplex PCR; TCRdb's version includes in-frame clones alone and lacks a portion of them. The sample lists approximately 120,000 clones, approximately 85% seen once, with about 5.3% in the top ten. Findings and limits, study-wide: In blood, top tumor clones expanded by 2 weeks, shrinking by 4.

The sequence was collected from a middle-aged man with renal cell carcinoma. This chain links TRBV5-1 with TRBJ2-2, with a tentative D call TRBD2 (6 bases). The sample was blood, taken from a patient whose treatment included radiotherapy and nephrectomy. The CDR3 region is CASSLVSGNTGELFF. The CDR3 DNA sequence: TGCGCCAGCAGCTTGGTTAGCGGTAACACCGGGGAGCTGTTTTTT. The full variable domain, completed using reference TRBV5-1 and TRBJ2-2, is KAGVTQTPRYLIKTRGQQVTLSCSPISGHRSVSWYQQTPGQGLQFLFEYFSETQRNKGNFPGRFSGRQFSNSRSEMNVSTLELGDSALYLCASSLVSGNTGELFFGEGSRLTVL.